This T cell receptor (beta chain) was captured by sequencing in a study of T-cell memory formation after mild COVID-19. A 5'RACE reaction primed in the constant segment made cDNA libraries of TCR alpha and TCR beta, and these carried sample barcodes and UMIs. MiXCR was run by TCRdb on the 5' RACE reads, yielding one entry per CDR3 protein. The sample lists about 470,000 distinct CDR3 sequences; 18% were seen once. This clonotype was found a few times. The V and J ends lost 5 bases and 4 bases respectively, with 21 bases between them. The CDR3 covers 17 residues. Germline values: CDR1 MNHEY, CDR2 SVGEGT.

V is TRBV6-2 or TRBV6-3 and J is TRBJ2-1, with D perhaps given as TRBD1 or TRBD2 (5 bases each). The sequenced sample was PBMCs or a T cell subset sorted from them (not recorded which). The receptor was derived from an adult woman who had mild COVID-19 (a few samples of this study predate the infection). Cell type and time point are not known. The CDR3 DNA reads TGTGCCAGCAGTGAGAACGAGGGGCAGGCGATATACAATGAGCAGTTCTTC. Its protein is CASSENEGQAIYNEQFF.